The next 22 T cell receptor beta chains were all read from a single sample in a study of Ad26.COV2.S vaccination and SARS-CoV-2 variants (dated by TCRdb to about 2021). The library came from the immunoSEQ multiplex PCR assay. The table comes from immuneACCESS by way of TCRdb, which keeps in-frame sequences with V and J called. Part of the clones is missing from these tables; in studies checked, under half for an unresolved V gene and the rest for unknown reasons. The sample table lists roughly 500,000 clones, 89% of them with a count of one. The ten top clones hold about 2.7% of the sample. What this sample's treatment or condition label stands for: roughly 18 received Ad26.COV2.S at low or high dose, single or two shots; a few received placebo; per-sample allocation not given. Repertoires of vaccine and placebo recipients were sequenced from samples taken on day 63 after the first injection. The material sequenced was peripheral blood, taken in a trial of Ad26.COV2.S vaccine versus placebo. Receptors originate from a person between 18 and 65 years old who received the Ad26.COV2.S COVID-19 vaccine or a placebo.

For this clone: At the DNA level, this CDR3 is encoded by other sequences in the same sample as well. The rearrangement uses TRBV7-2 and TRBJ2-3; 8 nucleotides agree with TRBD2. CDR1 is SGHTA and CDR2 is FQGNSA in the germline V gene. V was pared by 3 bases and J by 5 bases, with 7 bases of the junction left unmatched. The CDR3 spans 15 residues. The CDR3 here is CASSFSGGAGDTQYF. In DNA, the CDR3 is TGTGCCAGCAGCTTCTCCGGGGGGGCAGGAGATACGCAGTATTTT.

This clone was detected a few times. The chain joins TRBV5-1 to TRBJ1-1; D unresolved. This CDR3 has 11 residues. V gave up 0 bases and J gave up 6 bases, with 3 bases separating them. Germline assignment: CDR1 SGHRS and CDR2 YFSETQ. CDR3 protein: CASSLGPEAFF. The CDR3 DNA is TGCGCCAGCAGCTTGGGTCCTGAAGCTTTCTTT. Drawing the rest from reference TRBV5-1 and TRBJ1-1, the complete variable domain is KAGVTQTPRYLIKTRGQQVTLSCSPISGHRSVSWYQQTPGQGLQFLFEYFSETQRNKGNFPGRFSGRQFSNSRSEMNVSTLELGDSALYLCASSLGPEAFFGQGTRLTVV.

The chain carries TRBV27 and TRBJ2-5; 7 bases are shared with TRBD1. The CDR3 consists of 16 residues. Looked up from germline, CDR1 is MNHEY and CDR2 is SMNVEV (reference sequence). V lost 0 bases to trimming and J lost 7 bases; unmatched junction nucleotides: 11. The CDR3 DNA follows: TGTGCCAGCAGTTTATCCCCCGGGACAGACCTTGGGACCCAGTACTTC. Translating it yields CASSLSPGTDLGTQYF.

The chain combines TRBV11-2 with TRBJ2-7, with D uncertain. V was trimmed by 0 bases and J by 3 bases, leaving 6 bases between them. Germline assignment: CDR1 SGHAT and CDR2 FQNNGV. The length of the CDR3 is 13 residues. DNA of the CDR3: TGTGCCAGCAGCTTAGAGACTGTCTACGAGCAGTACGTC. It is translated as CASSLETVYEQYV.

The V and J genes are TRBV28 and TRBJ1-5; 7 bases line up with TRBD1. The CDR3 has 16 residues. From germline, CDR1 is MDHEN and CDR2 SYDVKM. With 5 bases clipped from V and 3 bases from J, the junction kept 10 bases outside the gene matches. CDR3 DNA sequence: TGTGCCAGCAGTATATCTTACAGGGGTCCCAATCAGCCCCAGCATTTT. Its protein product is CASSISYRGPNQPQHF.

The J gene is TRBJ2-2, the V gene TRBV5-1; TRBD1 might be the D (6 bases). Germline V gene lookup returns CDR1 SGHRS and CDR2 YFSETQ. V was trimmed by 3 bases and J by 3 bases, leaving 18 bases between them. This CDR3 spans 17 amino acids. CDR3 amino acids: CASSSIRGAYDTGELFF. The CDR3 DNA is TGCGCCAGCAGCTCAATCAGGGGAGCGTATGACACCGGGGAGCTGTTTTTT.

The CDR3 reads CASSAGQGSYGYTF. The CDR3 coding sequence is TGTGCCAGCAGCGCGGGGCAGGGAAGCTATGGCTACACCTTC. The chain is built from TRBV9 and TRBJ1-2; TRBD1 is a possible D gene (5 bases). Germline CDR1 is SGDLS and CDR2 is YYNGEE. CDR3 length: 14 residues. The germline V and J ends were trimmed by 3 bases and 4 bases, with 13 bases remaining between them.

The rearrangement links TRBV11-2 to TRBJ2-3; 13 nucleotides align to TRBD2. The CDR3 length is 19 residues. Germline CDR1 and CDR2: SGHAT and FQNNGV. The V and J ends lost 5 bases and 1 base, in that order; junction bases with no gene match: 12. CDR3 bases: TGTGCCAGCAGCCCGCGACTAGCGGGAGGAAGGGCGGGCACAGATACGCAGTATTTT. Residues: CASSPRLAGGRAGTDTQYF.

V and J are TRBV20-1 and TRBJ1-5; D possibly corresponds to TRBD1 (6 bases). This CDR3 is built from 11 residues. Germline V lookup: CDR1 DFQATT, CDR2 SNEGSKA (reference sequence). V shed 6 bases and J shed 9 bases, with 12 bases lying between them. CDR3 bases: TGCAGTGCCCGCGAAGGGGGGCCCCAGCATTTT. Residues: CSAREGGPQHF.

The V and J genes are TRBV18 and TRBJ2-7; TRBD2 is a possible D gene (5 bases). The germline CDR1 and CDR2 sequences are KGHSH and LQKENI. V was pared by 6 bases and J by 3 bases, with 24 bases between. The CDR3 covers 17 residues. This chain's CDR3 is CASSPSGVSLNFYEQYV. For the CDR3, the DNA is TGTGCCAGCTCCCCAAGCGGAGTTAGCCTCAACTTCTACGAGCAGTACGTC.

This chain links TRBV5-1 with TRBJ1-1, with unresolved D. The ends were cut back, 2 bases at V and 4 bases at J, with 9 bases in the middle. Germline lookup yields CDR1 SGHRS and CDR2 YFSETQ. The CDR3 is 13 amino acids. As DNA, the CDR3 is TGCGCCAGCAGCTTCGGCTCCGCCACTGAAGCTTTCTTT. This codes for CASSFGSATEAFF.

The rearrangement links TRBV5-8 to TRBJ2-7; 8 nucleotides match TRBD1. Germline trimming cut 4 bases from V and 0 bases from J; bases unmatched to any gene: 9. The germline V gene encodes CDR1 SGHTS and CDR2 YDEGEE. The CDR3 contains 16 residues. CDR3 sequence reads: CASSLWGGQGSYEQYV. The CDR3 nucleotides read TGTGCCAGCAGCCTGTGGGGAGGACAGGGCTCCTACGAGCAGTACGTC.

The table lists this clone with a few counts. The chain employs TRBV7-2 and TRBJ2-3; D remains unclear. In germline, CDR1 is SGHTA, CDR2 FQGNSA. CDR3 length: 13 amino acids. V was clipped by 2 bases and J by 6 bases, with 9 bases between them. The CDR3 spells CASSLNRRDTQYF. CDR3 sequence (DNA): TGTGCCAGCAGCTTAAATAGACGGGATACGCAGTATTTT.

This rearrangement joins TRBV2 to TRBJ1-2; 7 nucleotides match TRBD1. V shed 6 bases and J 3 bases; nucleotides not matched to a gene: 1. The germline V gene encodes CDR1 SNHLY and CDR2 FYNNEI. There are 12 residues in the CDR3. The CDR3, as DNA: TGTGCCAGCAGGGGACAGTACTATGGCTACACCTTC. Translating it yields CASRGQYYGYTF.

The chain joins TRBV24-1 to TRBJ1-1, with 10 bases fitting TRBD1. Germline CDR1 is KGHDR and CDR2 is SFDVKD. V shed 3 bases, J shed 3 bases, and the junction held 3 bases outside the gene matches. The CDR3 extends over 15 amino acids. CDR3 in amino acids: CATSDGQGVDTEAFF. The CDR3 DNA follows: TGTGCCACCAGTGATGGACAGGGGGTGGACACTGAAGCTTTCTTT.

This chain uses TRBV6-5 with TRBJ1-2; D might be TRBD1 (5 bases). This CDR3 spans 14 amino acids. CDR1 MNHEY and CDR2 SVGAGI come from the germline V gene. Trimming cost V 6 bases and J 8 bases, with 19 bases left between them. CDR3 sequence (DNA): TGTGCCAGCAGCCGGGACGTCGCAGATTGGGGCTACACCTTC. This codes for CASSRDVADWGYTF.

This clone was recorded once. The chain recombines TRBV7-6 with TRBJ1-1; 11 bases fit TRBD1. Germline CDR1 and CDR2: SGHVS and FNYEAQ. V lost 5 bases and J lost 5; bases outside the gene matches: 4. The length of the CDR3 is 14 residues. The CDR3 coding sequence is TGTGCCAGCAGCGGGGGGGACAGGGGGACTGAAGCTTTCTTT. This sequence encodes CASSGGDRGTEAFF.

Here the CDR3 DNA reads TGTGCCAGCAGTCGCGGTATGGGCGATACCGGGGAGCTGTTTTTT. Translated: CASSRGMGDTGELFF. This sequence joins TRBV7-3 and TRBJ2-2; no reliable D call. The CDR3 consists of 15 residues. Germline V gene lookup returns CDR1 SGHTA and CDR2 FQGTGA. Trimming took off 6 bases at V and 5 bases at J, with 16 bases between the two ends.

The chain joins TRBV28 to TRBJ2-2; D unresolved. The germline V and J ends were trimmed by 2 bases and 10 bases, with 11 bases remaining between them. The germline gives CDR1 MDHEN, CDR2 SYDVKM. The CDR3 totals 13 residues. The CDR3 DNA is TGTGCCAGCAGTTTACGGAGCCGAGAGGAGCTGTTTTTT. Translating it yields CASSLRSREELFF. The full variable domain, its missing parts supplied by reference TRBV28 and TRBJ2-2, is DVKVTQSSRYLVKRTGEKVFLECVQDMDHENMFWYRQDPGLGLRLIYFSYDVKMKEKGDIPEGYSVSREKKERFSLILESASTNQTSMYLCASSLRSREELFFGEGSRLTVL.

This chain links TRBV5-1 with TRBJ1-3; D unclear. The CDR3 covers 16 residues. The germline CDR1 and CDR2 sequences are SGHRS and YFSETQ. V gave up 4 bases and J gave up 0 bases, with 14 bases separating them. CDR3 protein: CASSVGSVSSGNTIYF. DNA for the CDR3: TGCGCCAGCAGCGTGGGGTCGGTAAGCTCTGGAAACACCATATATTTT.

The chain employs TRBV7-9 and TRBJ2-3; tentative D call: TRBD2 (5 bases). Trimming removed 7 bases at V and 0 bases at J, with 11 bases between. This CDR3 has 14 residues. Germline CDR1 and CDR2: SEHNR and FQNEAQ (reference sequence). The CDR3: CASNQAASTDTQYF. CDR3 DNA: TGTGCCAGCAACCAAGCGGCTAGCACAGATACGCAGTATTTT.

The genes are TRBV29-1 and TRBJ2-7; 9 bases map to TRBD1. The CDR3 has 13 residues. J lost 3 bases, V lost 4 bases, and 4 bases had no gene match. Germline V gene data show CDR1 as SQVTM and CDR2 as ANQGSEA. CDR3 nucleotide sequence: TGCAGCGTTGTGAGGACAGGGGACTACGAGCAGTACTTC. This gives the protein CSVVRTGDYEQYF.